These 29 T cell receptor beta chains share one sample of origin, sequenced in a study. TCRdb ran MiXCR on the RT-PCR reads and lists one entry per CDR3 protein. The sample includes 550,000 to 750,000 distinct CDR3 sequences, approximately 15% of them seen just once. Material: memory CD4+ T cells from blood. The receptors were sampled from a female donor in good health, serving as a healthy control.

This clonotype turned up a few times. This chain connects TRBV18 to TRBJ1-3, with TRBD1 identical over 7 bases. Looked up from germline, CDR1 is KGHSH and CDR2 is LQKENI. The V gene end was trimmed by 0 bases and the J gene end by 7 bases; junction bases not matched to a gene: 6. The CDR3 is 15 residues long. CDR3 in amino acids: CASSPPEGARNTIYF. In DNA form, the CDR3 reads TGTGCCAGCTCACCACCGGAGGGGGCGCGGAACACCATATATTTT.

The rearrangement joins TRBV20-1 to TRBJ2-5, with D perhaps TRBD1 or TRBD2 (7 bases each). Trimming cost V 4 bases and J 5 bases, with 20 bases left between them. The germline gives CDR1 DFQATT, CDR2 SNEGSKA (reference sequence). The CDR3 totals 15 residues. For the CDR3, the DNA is TGCAGTGCTACTACAGGGGCGGGAGTAGGGGAGACCCAGTACTTC. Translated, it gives CSATTGAGVGETQYF.

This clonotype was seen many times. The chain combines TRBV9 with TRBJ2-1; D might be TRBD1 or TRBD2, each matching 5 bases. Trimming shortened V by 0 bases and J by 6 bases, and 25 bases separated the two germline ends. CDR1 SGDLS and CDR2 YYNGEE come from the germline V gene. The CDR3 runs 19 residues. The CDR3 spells CASSVVVGGAATGANEQFF. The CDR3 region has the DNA TGTGCCAGCAGCGTAGTAGTTGGGGGTGCGGCCACCGGGGCCAATGAGCAGTTCTTC.

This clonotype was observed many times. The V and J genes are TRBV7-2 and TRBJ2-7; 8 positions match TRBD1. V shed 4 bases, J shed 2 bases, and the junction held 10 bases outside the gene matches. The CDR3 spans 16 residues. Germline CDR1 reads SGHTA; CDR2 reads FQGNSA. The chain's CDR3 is CASSSDRERSAYEQYF. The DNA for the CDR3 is TGTGCCAGCAGCTCGGACAGGGAGAGGAGCGCCTACGAGCAGTACTTC. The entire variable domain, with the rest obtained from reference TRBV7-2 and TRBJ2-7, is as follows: GAGVSQSPSNKVTEKGKDVELRCDPISGHTALYWYRQSLGQGLEFLIYFQGNSAPDKSGLPSDRFSAERTGGSVSTLTIQRTQQEDSAVYLCASSSDRERSAYEQYFGPGTRLTVT.

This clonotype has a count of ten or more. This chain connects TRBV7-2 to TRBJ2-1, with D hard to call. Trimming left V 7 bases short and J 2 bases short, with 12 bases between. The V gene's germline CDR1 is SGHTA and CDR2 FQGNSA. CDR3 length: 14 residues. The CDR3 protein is CASTELPTYNEQFF. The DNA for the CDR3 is TGTGCCAGCACGGAGCTCCCCACCTACAATGAGCAGTTCTTC.

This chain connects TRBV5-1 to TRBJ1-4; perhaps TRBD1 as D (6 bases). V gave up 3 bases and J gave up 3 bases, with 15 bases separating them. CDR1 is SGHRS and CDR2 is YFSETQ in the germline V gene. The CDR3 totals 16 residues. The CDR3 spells CASSWGAGASNEKLFF. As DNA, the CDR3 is TGCGCCAGCAGCTGGGGTGCGGGGGCTTCTAATGAAAAACTGTTTTTT.

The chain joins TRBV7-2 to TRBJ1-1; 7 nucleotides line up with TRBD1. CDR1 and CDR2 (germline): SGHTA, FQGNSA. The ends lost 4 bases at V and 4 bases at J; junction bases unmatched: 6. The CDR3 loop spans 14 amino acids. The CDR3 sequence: CASSYQGVSTEAFF. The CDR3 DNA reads TGTGCCAGCAGCTACCAGGGGGTCTCCACTGAAGCTTTCTTT. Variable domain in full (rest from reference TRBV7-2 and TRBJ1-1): GAGVSQSPSNKVTEKGKDVELRCDPISGHTALYWYRQSLGQGLEFLIYFQGNSAPDKSGLPSDRFSAERTGGSVSTLTIQRTQQEDSAVYLCASSYQGVSTEAFFGQGTRLTVV.

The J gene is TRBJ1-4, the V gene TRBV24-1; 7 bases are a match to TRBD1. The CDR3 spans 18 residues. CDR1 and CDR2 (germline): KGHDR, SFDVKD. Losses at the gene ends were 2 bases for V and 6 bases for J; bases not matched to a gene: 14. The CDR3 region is CATSDSSATGDRYEKLFF. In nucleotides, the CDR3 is TGTGCCACCAGTGATTCCTCAGCAACAGGGGACCGATATGAAAAACTGTTTTTT.

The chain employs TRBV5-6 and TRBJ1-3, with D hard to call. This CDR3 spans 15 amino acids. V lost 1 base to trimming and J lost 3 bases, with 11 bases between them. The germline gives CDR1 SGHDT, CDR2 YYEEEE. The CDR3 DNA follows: TGTGCCAGCAGCTTGTTATCAGGCGGTGGAAACACCATATATTTT. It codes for CASSLLSGGGNTIYF.

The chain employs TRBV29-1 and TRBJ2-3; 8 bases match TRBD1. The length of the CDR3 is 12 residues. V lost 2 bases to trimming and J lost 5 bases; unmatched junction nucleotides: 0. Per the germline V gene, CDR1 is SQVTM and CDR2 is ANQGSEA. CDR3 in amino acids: CSVETGGDTQYF. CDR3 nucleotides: TGCAGCGTTGAAACAGGGGGAGATACGCAGTATTTT.

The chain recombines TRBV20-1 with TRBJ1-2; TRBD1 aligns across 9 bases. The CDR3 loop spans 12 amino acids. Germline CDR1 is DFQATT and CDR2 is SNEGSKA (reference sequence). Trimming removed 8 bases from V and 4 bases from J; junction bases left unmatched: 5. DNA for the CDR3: TGCAGTTCAACAGGGGGCATCTATGGCTACACCTTC. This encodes CSSTGGIYGYTF.

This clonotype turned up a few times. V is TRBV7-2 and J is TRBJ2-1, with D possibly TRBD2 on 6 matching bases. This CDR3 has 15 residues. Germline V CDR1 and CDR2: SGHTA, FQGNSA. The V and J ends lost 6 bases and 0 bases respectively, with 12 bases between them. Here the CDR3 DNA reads TGTGCCAGCAGGGCACGGGGGAGCTCCTACAATGAGCAGTTCTTC. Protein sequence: CASRARGSSYNEQFF. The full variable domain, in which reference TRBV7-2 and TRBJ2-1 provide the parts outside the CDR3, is GAGVSQSPSNKVTEKGKDVELRCDPISGHTALYWYRQSLGQGLEFLIYFQGNSAPDKSGLPSDRFSAERTGGSVSTLTIQRTQQEDSAVYLCASRARGSSYNEQFFGPGTRLTVL.

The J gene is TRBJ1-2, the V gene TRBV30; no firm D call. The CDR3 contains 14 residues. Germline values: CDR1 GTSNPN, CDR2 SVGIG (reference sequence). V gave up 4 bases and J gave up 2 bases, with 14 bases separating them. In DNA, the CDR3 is TGTGCCTGGACCCTCACGGCAGACAACTATGGCTACACCTTC. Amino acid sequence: CAWTLTADNYGYTF.

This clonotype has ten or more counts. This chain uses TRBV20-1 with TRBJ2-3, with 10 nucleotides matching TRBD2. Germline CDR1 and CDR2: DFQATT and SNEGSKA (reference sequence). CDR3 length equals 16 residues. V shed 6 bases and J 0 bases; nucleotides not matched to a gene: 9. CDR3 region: CSARPSGSPSTDTQYF. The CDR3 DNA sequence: TGCAGTGCCAGACCTAGCGGGAGCCCTAGCACAGATACGCAGTATTTT.

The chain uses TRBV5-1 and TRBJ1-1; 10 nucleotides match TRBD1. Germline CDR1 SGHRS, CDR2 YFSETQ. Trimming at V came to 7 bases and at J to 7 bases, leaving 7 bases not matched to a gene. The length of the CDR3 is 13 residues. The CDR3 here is CASGGQGLNEAFF. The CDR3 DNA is TGCGCCAGCGGGGGACAGGGGCTTAATGAAGCTTTCTTT. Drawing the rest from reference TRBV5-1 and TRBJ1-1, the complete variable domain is KAGVTQTPRYLIKTRGQQVTLSCSPISGHRSVSWYQQTPGQGLQFLFEYFSETQRNKGNFPGRFSGRQFSNSRSEMNVSTLELGDSALYLCASGGQGLNEAFFGQGTRLTVV.

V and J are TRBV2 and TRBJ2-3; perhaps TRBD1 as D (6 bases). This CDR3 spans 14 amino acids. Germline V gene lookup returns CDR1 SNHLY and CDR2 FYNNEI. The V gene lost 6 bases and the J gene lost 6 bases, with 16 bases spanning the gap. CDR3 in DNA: TGTGCCAGCAGGAGGACAGTGGTTTTGGATACGCAGTATTTT. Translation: CASRRTVVLDTQYF.

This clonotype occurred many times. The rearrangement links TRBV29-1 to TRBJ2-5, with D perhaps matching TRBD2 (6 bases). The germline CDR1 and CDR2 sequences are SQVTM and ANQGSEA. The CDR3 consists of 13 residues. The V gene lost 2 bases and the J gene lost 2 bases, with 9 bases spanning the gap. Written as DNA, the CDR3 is TGCAGCGTTGAAACTAGCCCACAAGAGACCCAGTACTTC. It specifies CSVETSPQETQYF.

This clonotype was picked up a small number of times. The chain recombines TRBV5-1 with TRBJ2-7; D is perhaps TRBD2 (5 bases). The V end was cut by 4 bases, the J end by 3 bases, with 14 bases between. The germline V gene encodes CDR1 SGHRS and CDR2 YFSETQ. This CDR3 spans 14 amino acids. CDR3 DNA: TGCGCCAGCAGCGGGGAGTTCCCAAACTACGAGCAGTACTTC. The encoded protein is CASSGEFPNYEQYF.

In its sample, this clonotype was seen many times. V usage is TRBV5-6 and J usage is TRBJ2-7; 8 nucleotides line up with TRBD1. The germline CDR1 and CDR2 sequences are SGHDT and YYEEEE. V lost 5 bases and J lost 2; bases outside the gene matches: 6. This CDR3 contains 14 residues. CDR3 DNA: TGTGCCAGCAGGGGGGGACAGGCCACCTACGAGCAGTACTTC. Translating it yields CASRGGQATYEQYF.

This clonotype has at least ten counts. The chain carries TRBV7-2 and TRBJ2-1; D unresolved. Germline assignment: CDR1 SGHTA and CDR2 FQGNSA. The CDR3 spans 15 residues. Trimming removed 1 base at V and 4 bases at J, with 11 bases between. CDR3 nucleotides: TGTGCCAGCAGCTTAGAGATCTCACGATACAATGAGCAGTTCTTC. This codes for CASSLEISRYNEQFF. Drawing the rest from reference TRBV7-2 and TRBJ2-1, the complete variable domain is GAGVSQSPSNKVTEKGKDVELRCDPISGHTALYWYRQSLGQGLEFLIYFQGNSAPDKSGLPSDRFSAERTGGSVSTLTIQRTQQEDSAVYLCASSLEISRYNEQFFGPGTRLTVL.

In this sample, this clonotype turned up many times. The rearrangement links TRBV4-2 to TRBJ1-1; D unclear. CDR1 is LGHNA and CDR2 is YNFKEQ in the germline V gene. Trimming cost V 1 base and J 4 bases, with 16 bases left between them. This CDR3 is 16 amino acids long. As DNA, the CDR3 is TGTGCCAGCAGCCAAGGGGTGAGAGACATAGGCACTGAAGCTTTCTTT. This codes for CASSQGVRDIGTEAFF.

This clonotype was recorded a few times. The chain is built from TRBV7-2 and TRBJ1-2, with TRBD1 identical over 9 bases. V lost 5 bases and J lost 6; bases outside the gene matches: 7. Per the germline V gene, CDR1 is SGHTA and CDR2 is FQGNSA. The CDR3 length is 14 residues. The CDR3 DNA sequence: TGTGCCAGCAGCCCGGGACAGGGAGAGAATGGCTACACCTTC. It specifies CASSPGQGENGYTF.

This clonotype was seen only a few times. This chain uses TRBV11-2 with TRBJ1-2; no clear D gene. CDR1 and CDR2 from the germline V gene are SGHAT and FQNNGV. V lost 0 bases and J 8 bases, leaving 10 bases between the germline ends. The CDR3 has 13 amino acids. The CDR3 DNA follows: TGTGCCAGCAGCTTAGACAGCTCCGGCGGCTACACCTTC. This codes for CASSLDSSGGYTF. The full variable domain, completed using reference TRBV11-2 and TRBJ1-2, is EAGVAQSPRYKIIEKRQSVAFWCNPISGHATLYWYQQILGQGPKLLIQFQNNGVVDDSQLPKDRFSAERLKGVDSTLKIQPAKLEDSAVYLCASSLDSSGGYTFGSGTRLTVV.

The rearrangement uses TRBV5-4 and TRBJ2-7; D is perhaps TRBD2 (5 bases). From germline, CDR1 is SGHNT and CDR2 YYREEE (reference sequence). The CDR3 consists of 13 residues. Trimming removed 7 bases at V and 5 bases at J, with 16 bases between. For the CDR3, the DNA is TGTGCCAGCTCCCAGAGGGAGATCCACGAGCAGTACTTC. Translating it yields CASSQREIHEQYF. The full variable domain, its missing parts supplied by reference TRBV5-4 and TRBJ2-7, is ETGVTQSPTHLIKTRGQQVTLRCSSQSGHNTVSWYQQALGQGPQFIFQYYREEENGRGNFPPRFSGLQFPNYSSELNVNALELDDSALYLCASSQREIHEQYFGPGTRLTVT.

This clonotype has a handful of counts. The CDR3 here is CASRIGTTQETQYF. The CDR3 DNA reads as TGCGCCAGCAGAATCGGGACTACCCAAGAGACCCAGTACTTC. This chain joins TRBV5-1 and TRBJ2-5; TRBD2 matches at 7 bases. The junction had 5 bases not matched to a gene; V was cut back by 5 bases and J by 1 base. CDR1 and CDR2 (germline): SGHRS, YFSETQ. The CDR3 loop spans 14 amino acids.

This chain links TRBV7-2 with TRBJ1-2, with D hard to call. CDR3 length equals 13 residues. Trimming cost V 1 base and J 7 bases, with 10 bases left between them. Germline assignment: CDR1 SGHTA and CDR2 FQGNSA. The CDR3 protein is CASSLVTASGYTF. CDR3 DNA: TGTGCCAGCAGCTTAGTTACAGCTAGTGGCTACACCTTC.

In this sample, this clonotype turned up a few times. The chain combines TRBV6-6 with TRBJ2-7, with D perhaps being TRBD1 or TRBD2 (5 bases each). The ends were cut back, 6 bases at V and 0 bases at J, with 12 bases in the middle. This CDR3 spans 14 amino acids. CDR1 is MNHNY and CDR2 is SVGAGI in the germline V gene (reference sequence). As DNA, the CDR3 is TGTGCCAGCAGGGGGACGGATTTCTCCTACGAGCAGTACTTC. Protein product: CASRGTDFSYEQYF.

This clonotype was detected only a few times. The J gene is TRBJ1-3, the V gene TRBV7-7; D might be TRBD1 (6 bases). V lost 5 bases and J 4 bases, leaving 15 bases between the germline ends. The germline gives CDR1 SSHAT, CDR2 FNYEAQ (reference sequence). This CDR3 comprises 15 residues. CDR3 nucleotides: TGTGCCAGCAGCCCCTCGGATGGACAGGGAAACACCATATATTTT. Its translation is CASSPSDGQGNTIYF.

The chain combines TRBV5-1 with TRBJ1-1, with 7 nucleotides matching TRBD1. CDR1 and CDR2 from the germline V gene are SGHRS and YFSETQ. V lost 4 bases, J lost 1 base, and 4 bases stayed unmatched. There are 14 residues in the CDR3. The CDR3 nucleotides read TGCGCCAGCAGCACCAGGGGGGAGAACACTGAAGCTTTCTTT. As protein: CASSTRGENTEAFF.